A selection of T cell receptor beta chains follows, all from one sample in a study of T cells in Graves' hyperthyroidism and ophthalmopathy. Each CDR3 protein is one row after TCRdb ran MiXCR on the multiplex PCR reads. The sample contains around 350,000 distinct CDR3 sequences, roughly an eighth of which appear only once. What was sequenced was blood. These receptors all stem from a young woman with Graves' hyperthyroidism. The CDR3 runs from the conserved cysteine through the conserved F or W. The order of the fields is D gene, J gene, clone size, V gene, CDR3 DNA, CDR3 protein. A D gene is named only where the DNA matches it firmly. Not every row has a clone size; where given, it reads once, few, many or a size class.

>-|TRBJ1-2|-|TRBV25-1
TGTGCCAGCAGTGACACAGGGTTTGGCTACACCTTC
CASSDTGFGYTF
>-|TRBJ2-1|few|TRBV5-5
TGTGCCAGCAGCTTGGAGGAACTTTTAAATGAGCAGTTCTTC
CASSLEELLNEQFF
>-|TRBJ1-1|few|TRBV4-1
TGCGCCAGCAGCCAAGCAGGGGCCCCCACTGAAGCTTTCTTT
CASSQAGAPTEAFF
>-|TRBJ2-5|many|TRBV2
TGTGCCAGCAGTCACGGGACGGTGGTAGGGCAAGAGACCCAGTACTTC
CASSHGTVVGQETQYF
>-|TRBJ2-3|many|TRBV6-2/TRBV6-3
TGTGCCAGCAATGCGGCCCGCCCTAGCACAGATACGCAGTATTTT
CASNAARPSTDTQYF
>TRBD2|TRBJ2-3|-|TRBV4-1
TGCGCCAGCAGCCAGGTAGCGGGAGGAGTTACGCAGTATTTT
CASSQVAGGVTQYF
>-|TRBJ2-3|-|TRBV25-1
TGTGCCAGCTCGGGGCCAGGGAGGCTCACAGATACGCAGTATTTT
CASSGPGRLTDTQYF
>TRBD1|TRBJ2-3|many|TRBV29-1
TGCAGCGTTGAACCCTGGGACAGGGGCACAGATACGCAGTATTTT
CSVEPWDRGTDTQYF
>-|TRBJ1-1|many|TRBV30
TGTGCCTGGAATTTGGCCACTGAAGCTTTCTTT
CAWNLATEAFF
>TRBD1|TRBJ1-1|many|TRBV27
TGTGCCAGCAGTTTACTTCGACAGGGGAAGAACACTGAAGCTTTCTTT
CASSLLRQGKNTEAFF
>-|TRBJ1-3|-|TRBV15
TGTGCCACCAGCAGAGACTCCGCCGGGATCTCTGGAAACACCATATATTTT
CATSRDSAGISGNTIYF
>TRBD1|TRBJ1-6|many|TRBV19
TGTGCCAGTAGCCCGGGACAGCGTAATTCACCCCTCCACTTT
CASSPGQRNSPLHF
>-|TRBJ2-7|many|TRBV18
TGTGCCAGCTCACAAAACTCAGGGGTCGAGCAGTACTTC
CASSQNSGVEQYF
>-|TRBJ2-7|many|TRBV27
TGTGCCAGCATCAAGGCAGGGCCATACGAGCAGTACTTC
CASIKAGPYEQYF
>TRBD2|TRBJ2-7|many|TRBV7-9
TGTGCCAGCAGTTCGACTAGCGGGGGACCCTACGAGCAGTACTTC
CASSSTSGGPYEQYF
>TRBD2|TRBJ2-1|-|TRBV7-9
TGTGCCAGCATCCCGGGGGGGGCTCGTGAGCAGTTCTTC
CASIPGGAREQFF
>-|TRBJ1-2|-|TRBV7-2
TGTGCCAGCAGCTTACGCCGACTCGATGGCTACACCTTC
CASSLRRLDGYTF
>-|TRBJ2-7|few|TRBV27
TGTGCCAGCAGTTCTCGACAGCACTACGAGCAGTACTTC
CASSSRQHYEQYF
>-|TRBJ1-4|few|TRBV4-3
TGCGCCAGCAGCCCCACCTCGGGGAAACGGGAAAAACTGTTTTTT
CASSPTSGKREKLFF
>-|TRBJ2-3|few|TRBV11-2
TGTGCCAGCAGTTTTATTTCGATTGGCAGTACGCAGTATTTT
CASSFISIGSTQYF
>-|TRBJ2-3|many|TRBV20-1
TGCAGTGCTAGTGACAGAAAGCGCTCAGATACGCAGTATTTT
CSASDRKRSDTQYF
>-|TRBJ2-1|many|TRBV5-1
TGCGCCAGCCAGACCGGGACAACCAACAATGAGCAGTTCTTC
CASQTGTTNNEQFF
>-|TRBJ2-3|many|TRBV7-9
TGTGCCAGCAGCGCCCGTGGTAGAGTTGCTAGCACAGATACGCAGTATTTT
CASSARGRVASTDTQYF
>TRBD2|TRBJ2-1|many|TRBV20-1
TGCAGTGCTAGAGGAAAGAGCGGGAGGGCCTGGGATGAGCAGTTCTTC
CSARGKSGRAWDEQFF
>-|TRBJ2-7|many|TRBV30
TGTGCCGGGGGAGGGGGATTCGAGCAGTACTTC
CAGGGGFEQYF
>-|TRBJ1-1|many|TRBV2
TGTGCCCGAGCTGGGGGTCGGGGGTTAGGGAACACTGAAGCTTTCTTT
CARAGGRGLGNTEAFF
>-|TRBJ1-3|many|TRBV3-1
TGTGCCAGCAGCCTTTCTACGACGAAAGAAAAGAACACCATATATTTT
CASSLSTTKEKNTIYF
>-|TRBJ1-2|many|TRBV11-2
TGTGCCAGCAGCTTAGGAACCTATGGCTACACCTTC
CASSLGTYGYTF
>TRBD2|TRBJ2-1|-|TRBV4-3
TGCGCCAGCAGCCAAGATCTAGCGGGAGACAATGAGCAGTTCTTC
CASSQDLAGDNEQFF
>-|TRBJ1-4|-|TRBV11-2
TGTGCCAGCAGCCCCGTGGGTGAAAAACTGTTTTTT
CASSPVGEKLFF
>-|TRBJ1-1|many|TRBV3-1
TGTGCCAGCAGCAAAGGGATGAACACTGAAGCTTTCTTT
CASSKGMNTEAFF
>-|TRBJ1-3|many|TRBV28
TGTGCCAGCAGTTCCGGGTGGCTTCTCTCTGGAAACACCATATATTTT
CASSSGWLLSGNTIYF
>TRBD1|TRBJ1-5|many|TRBV19
TGTGCCAGTACTGTACAGGGGATCCGGCAGCCCCAGCATTTT
CASTVQGIRQPQHF
>TRBD1|TRBJ2-7|many|TRBV27
TGTGCCAGCAGTTTCAATACAGGGGTCGAGCAGTACTTC
CASSFNTGVEQYF
>-|TRBJ2-1|many|TRBV20-1
TGCAGTGCTAGAGTAGAGCAGGAGGCGTTCAATGAGCAGTTCTTC
CSARVEQEAFNEQFF
>TRBD1|TRBJ2-7|many|TRBV24-1
TGTGCCACCAGTGGGCCCCCTGGGGACAGGGAAGCCTACGAGCAGTACTTC
CATSGPPGDREAYEQYF